This is a list of T cell receptor beta chains from one sample in a study of blood T cell repertoires in COVID-19. Measured with immunoSEQ multiplex PCR; TCRdb has only the in-frame clones, and not every one. The sample lists 70,000 to 75,000 clones, roughly 79% seen once, with more than 20% in the top ten. Source material: peripheral blood. The receptors were sampled from a woman in her sixties or seventies with acute or convalescent COVID-19. The CDR3 runs from the conserved cysteine through the conserved F or W. Each record gives: D gene, J gene, V gene, clone size, CDR3 DNA, CDR3 protein. The D gene is left open where the match is weak. Not all rows give a size; the values are once, few, many and, for expanded clones, a class.

d_gene: NA
j_gene: TRBJ2-2
v_gene: TRBV3-1/TRBV3-2
abundance: NA
CDR3nt: TGTGCCAGCAGCCAACCCGGGTTCCCGAAGAGATCCGGGGAGCTGTTTTTT
CDR3aa: CASSQPGFPKRSGELFF

d_gene: TRBD1
j_gene: TRBJ1-5
v_gene: TRBV6-5
abundance: NA
CDR3nt: TGTGCCAGCAGACACGGGACAGGGGGCTGGCAGCCCCAGCATTTT
CDR3aa: CASRHGTGGWQPQHF

d_gene: TRBD1
j_gene: TRBJ1-1
v_gene: TRBV28
abundance: NA
CDR3nt: TGTGCCAGCAGTTCAAGGGGGCGAAATACTGAAGCTTTCTTT
CDR3aa: CASSSRGRNTEAFF

d_gene: NA
j_gene: TRBJ1-1
v_gene: TRBV4-1
abundance: NA
CDR3nt: TGCGCCAGCAGCCAGAGAGGGGGGAACACTGAAGCTTTCTTT
CDR3aa: CASSQRGGNTEAFF

d_gene: NA
j_gene: TRBJ2-1
v_gene: TRBV3-1/TRBV3-2
abundance: NA
CDR3nt: TGTGCCAGCAGCAGGGGGTATGAGCAGTTCTTC
CDR3aa: CASSRGYEQFF

d_gene: TRBD2
j_gene: TRBJ2-5
v_gene: TRBV5-6
abundance: NA
CDR3nt: TGTGCCAGCAGAATAGCGGGAGGGCGCCAAGAGACCCAGTACTTC
CDR3aa: CASRIAGGRQETQYF

d_gene: NA
j_gene: TRBJ1-4
v_gene: TRBV5-1
abundance: NA
CDR3nt: TGCGCCAGCAGCTTGACAGCAACTAATGAAAAACTGTTTTTT
CDR3aa: CASSLTATNEKLFF

d_gene: NA
j_gene: TRBJ1-1
v_gene: TRBV19
abundance: NA
CDR3nt: TGTGCCAGTAGTATGTGGGGCTGGGGCACTGAAGCTTTCTTT
CDR3aa: CASSMWGWGTEAFF

d_gene: NA
j_gene: TRBJ2-7
v_gene: TRBV3-1/TRBV3-2
abundance: once
CDR3nt: TGTGCCAGCAGCCGCAGGGGCCTGGGATACGAGCAGTACTTC
CDR3aa: CASSRRGLGYEQYF

d_gene: TRBD2
j_gene: TRBJ2-3
v_gene: TRBV6-2/TRBV6-3
abundance: NA
CDR3nt: TGTGCCAGCAGTTACCCTCCGGGGGTAGCGGGAGTCTCGAGCACAGATACGCAGTATTTT
CDR3aa: CASSYPPGVAGVSSTDTQYF

d_gene: NA
j_gene: TRBJ1-5
v_gene: TRBV24-1
abundance: NA
CDR3nt: TGTGCCACCAGCGAGGCGGGATTGACAGTAAGGCATTTT
CDR3aa: CATSEAGLTVRHF

d_gene: NA
j_gene: TRBJ1-6
v_gene: TRBV24-1
abundance: NA
CDR3nt: TGTGCCACCCGCGGGGGAGCGTCACCCCTCCACTTT
CDR3aa: CATRGGASPLHF

d_gene: NA
j_gene: TRBJ1-5
v_gene: TRBV27
abundance: NA
CDR3nt: TGTGCCAGCAGTTATGGGGCCCTCTCCAATCAGCCCCAGCATTTT
CDR3aa: CASSYGALSNQPQHF

d_gene: TRBD1
j_gene: TRBJ2-7
v_gene: TRBV18
abundance: NA
CDR3nt: TGTGCCAGCTCACGAGGACAGGGGGCTAGCTCCTACGAGCAGTACTTC
CDR3aa: CASSRGQGASSYEQYF

d_gene: TRBD2
j_gene: TRBJ2-5
v_gene: TRBV5-8
abundance: NA
CDR3nt: TGTGCCAGCAGCTTGATTGTAGCGGGAGAGACCCAGTACTTC
CDR3aa: CASSLIVAGETQYF

d_gene: NA
j_gene: TRBJ2-3
v_gene: TRBV9
abundance: NA
CDR3nt: TGTGCCAGCAGCGTAGTGGACTGGGCAGATACGCAGTATTTT
CDR3aa: CASSVVDWADTQYF

d_gene: NA
j_gene: TRBJ2-7
v_gene: TRBV6-1
abundance: medium-sized
CDR3nt: TGTGCCAGCAGTGAAGCACCGGGTCTCTCCTACGAGCAGTACTTC
CDR3aa: CASSEAPGLSYEQYF

d_gene: TRBD2
j_gene: TRBJ2-5
v_gene: TRBV19
abundance: once
CDR3nt: TGTGCCAGTAGTTTGACTAGCGGGATGGAGACCCAGTACTTC
CDR3aa: CASSLTSGMETQYF